This TCR beta chain stems from a study of vaccination and CD4 T cells after COVID-19. Across the study: Convalescent donors were composed of six males and four females, of whom two were Hispanic. General study points: Looking at convalescent patients, 304 of their 307 vaccine-specific clones were spike mono-reactive.

The treatment was: roughly 10-day PBMC culture with coronavirus spike peptide pools or control peptides (ViraFEST assay). CDR1 is MNHNS, CDR2 SASEGT, per germline. Trimming pared 10 bases from V and 4 bases from J, leaving 19 bases between. The CDR3 runs 14 residues. A word on this clonotype: Its antigen is currently unknown.

An Oncomine TCR Beta short-read assay was used to sequence the DNA from cultured CD4+ T cells. Researchers extracted genomic DNA from CD4+ T cells that had been cultured. Via MiXCR, TCRdb re-called the PCR reads, giving one row per CDR3 protein. The sample consists of approximately 12,000 distinct CDR3 sequences, approximately 60% of them appearing once. The receptor's source is a human donor who had recovered from COVID-19. The J gene is TRBJ1-1, the V gene TRBV6-1, with a tentative D call TRBD1 (5 bases). The source material was CD4+ T cells from blood, cultured in vitro, sampled before SARS-CoV-2 vaccination. This CDR3 is CATLVRGDSTEAFF. CDR3 DNA: TGTGCCACCCTGGTACGGGGGGATAGCACTGAAGCTTTCTTT.